This TCR beta chain comes out of a study of T cell responses to AZD1222 COVID-19 vaccine. A few counts support this clone. Its antigen is unidentified. The V gene's germline CDR1 is KGHSH and CDR2 LQKENI. V lost 3 bases, J lost 3 bases, and 4 bases stayed unmatched. This CDR3 comprises 14 residues. General observations from the study: With two AZD1222 doses given, Spike-specific TCR breadth and depth both rose. Only five or six AZD1222 recipients tested seropositive at baseline. The span of vaccine-associated CD4 TCRs extended across spike, with dominance at 160-218 and 743-854.

Sequencing was performed with immunoSEQ multiplex PCR; in TCRdb, only in-frame clones are kept and a portion is missing. The data hold roughly 120,000 clones, with around 90% observed a single time. The sequencing here drew on peripheral blood, taken on day 0 of AZD1222 vaccination. This chain joins TRBV18 and TRBJ1-1; 7 bases line up with TRBD1. The TCR comes from an adult in good health. This CDR3 is CASSPTGFDTEAFF. The CDR3, as DNA: TGTGCCAGCTCACCGACAGGGTTCGACACTGAAGCTTTCTTT.